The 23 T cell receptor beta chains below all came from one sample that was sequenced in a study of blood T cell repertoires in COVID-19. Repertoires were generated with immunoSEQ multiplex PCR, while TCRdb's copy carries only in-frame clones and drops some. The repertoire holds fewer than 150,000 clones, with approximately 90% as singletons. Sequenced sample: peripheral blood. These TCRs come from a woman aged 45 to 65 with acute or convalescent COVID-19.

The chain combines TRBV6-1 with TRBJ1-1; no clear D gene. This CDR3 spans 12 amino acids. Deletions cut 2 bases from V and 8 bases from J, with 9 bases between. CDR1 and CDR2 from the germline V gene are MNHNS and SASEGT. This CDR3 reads CASSETGGEAFF. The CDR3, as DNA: TGTGCCAGCAGTGAAACGGGAGGGGAAGCTTTCTTT.

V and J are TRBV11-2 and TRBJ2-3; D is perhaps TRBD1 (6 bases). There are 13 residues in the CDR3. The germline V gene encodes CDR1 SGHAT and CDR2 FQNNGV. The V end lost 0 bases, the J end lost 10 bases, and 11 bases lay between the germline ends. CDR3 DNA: TGTGCCAGCAGCTTAGAGGGGGCAGGGCCGCAGTATTTT. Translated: CASSLEGAGPQYF.

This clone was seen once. The CDR3 loop reads CATSDFRGNTGELFF. The CDR3, as DNA: TGTGCCACCAGTGATTTTCGGGGGAACACCGGGGAGCTGTTTTTT. V is TRBV24-1 and J is TRBJ2-2; D is perhaps TRBD2 (5 bases). This CDR3 spans 15 amino acids. Germline lookup yields CDR1 KGHDR and CDR2 SFDVKD. V was clipped by 1 base and J by 1 base, with 6 bases between them.

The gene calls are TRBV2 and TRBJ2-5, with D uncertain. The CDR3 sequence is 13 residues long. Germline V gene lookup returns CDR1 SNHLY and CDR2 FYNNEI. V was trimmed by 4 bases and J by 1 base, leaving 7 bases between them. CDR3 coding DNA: TGTGCCAGCAGTGTGAGCATCCAAGAGACCCAGTACTTC. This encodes CASSVSIQETQYF.

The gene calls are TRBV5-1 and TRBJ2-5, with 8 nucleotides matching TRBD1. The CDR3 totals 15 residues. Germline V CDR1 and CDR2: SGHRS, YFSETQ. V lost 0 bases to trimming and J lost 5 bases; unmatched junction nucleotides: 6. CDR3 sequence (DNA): TGCGCCAGCAGCTTGGGGCCAGGGGGCTCTGAGACCCAGTACTTC. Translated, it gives CASSLGPGGSETQYF.

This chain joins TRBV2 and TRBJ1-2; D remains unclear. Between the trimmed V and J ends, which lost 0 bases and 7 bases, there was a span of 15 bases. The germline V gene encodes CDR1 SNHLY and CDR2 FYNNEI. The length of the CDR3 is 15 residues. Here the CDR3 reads CASSEAQNSPPGYTF. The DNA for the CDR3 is TGTGCCAGCAGTGAAGCGCAGAATTCACCCCCTGGCTACACCTTC.

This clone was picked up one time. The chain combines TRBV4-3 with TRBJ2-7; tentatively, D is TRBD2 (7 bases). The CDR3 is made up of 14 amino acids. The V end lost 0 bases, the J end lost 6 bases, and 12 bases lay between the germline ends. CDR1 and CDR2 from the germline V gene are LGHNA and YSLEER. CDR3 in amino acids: CASSQDRGLFEQYF. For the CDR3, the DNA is TGCGCCAGCAGCCAAGACAGGGGACTATTCGAGCAGTACTTC.

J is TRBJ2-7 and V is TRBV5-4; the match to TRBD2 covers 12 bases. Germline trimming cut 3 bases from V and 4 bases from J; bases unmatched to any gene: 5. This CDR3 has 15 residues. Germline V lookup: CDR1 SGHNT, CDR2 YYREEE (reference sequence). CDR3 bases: TGTGCCAGCAGCTATATGACTAGCGGGGGATACGAGCAGTACTTC. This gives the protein CASSYMTSGGYEQYF.

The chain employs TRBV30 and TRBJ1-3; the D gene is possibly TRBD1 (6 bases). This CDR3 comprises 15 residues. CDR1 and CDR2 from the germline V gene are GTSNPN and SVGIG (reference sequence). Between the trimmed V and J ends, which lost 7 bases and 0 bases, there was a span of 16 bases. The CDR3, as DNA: TGTGCCTTTTCCACCGGACAGAGCTCTGGAAACACCATATATTTT. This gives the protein CAFSTGQSSGNTIYF.

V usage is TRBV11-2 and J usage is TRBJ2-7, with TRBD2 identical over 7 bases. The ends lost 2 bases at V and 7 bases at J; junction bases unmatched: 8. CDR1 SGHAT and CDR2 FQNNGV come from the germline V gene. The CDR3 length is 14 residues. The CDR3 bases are TGTGCCAGCAGCTTATCGGCAGCGGGGAGAGAGCAGTACTTC. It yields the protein CASSLSAAGREQYF.

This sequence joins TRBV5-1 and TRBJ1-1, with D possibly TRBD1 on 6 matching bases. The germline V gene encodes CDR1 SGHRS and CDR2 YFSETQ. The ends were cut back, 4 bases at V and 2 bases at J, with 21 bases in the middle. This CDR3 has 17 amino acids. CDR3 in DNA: TGCGCCAGCAGCAAGGCAGGGGCTCATAGGGGAAACACTGAAGCTTTCTTT. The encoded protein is CASSKAGAHRGNTEAFF.

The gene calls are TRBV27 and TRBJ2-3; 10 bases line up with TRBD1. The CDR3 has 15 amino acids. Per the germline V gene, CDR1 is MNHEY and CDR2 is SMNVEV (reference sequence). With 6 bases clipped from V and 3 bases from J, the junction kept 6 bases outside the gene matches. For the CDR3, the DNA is TGTGCCAGCAGCCCAGGGACAGGGGCTACAGATACGCAGTATTTT. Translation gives CASSPGTGATDTQYF.

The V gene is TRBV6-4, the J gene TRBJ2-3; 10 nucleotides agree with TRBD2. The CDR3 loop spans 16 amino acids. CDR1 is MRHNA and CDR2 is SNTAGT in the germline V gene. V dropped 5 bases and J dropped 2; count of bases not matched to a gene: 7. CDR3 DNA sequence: TGTGCCAGCAGTTACCGAGCGGGGGGGGACACAGATACGCAGTATTTT. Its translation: CASSYRAGGDTDTQYF.

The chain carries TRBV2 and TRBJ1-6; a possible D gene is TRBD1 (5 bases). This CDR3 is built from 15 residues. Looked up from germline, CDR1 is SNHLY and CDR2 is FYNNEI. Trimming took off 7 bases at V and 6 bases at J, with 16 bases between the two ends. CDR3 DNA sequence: TGTGCCAGCATATCAAGGGGCAGATTTAATTCACCCCTCCACTTT. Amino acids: CASISRGRFNSPLHF.

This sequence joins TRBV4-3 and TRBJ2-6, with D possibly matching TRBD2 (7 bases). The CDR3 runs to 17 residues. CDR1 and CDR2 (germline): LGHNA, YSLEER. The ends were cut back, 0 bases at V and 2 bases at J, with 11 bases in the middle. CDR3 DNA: TGCGCCAGCAGCCAAGAGGGGGGGCAAACTGGGGCCAACGTCCTGACTTTC. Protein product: CASSQEGGQTGANVLTF.

CDR3 protein: CASSLGQGLNSPLHF. The CDR3 bases are TGTGCCAGCAGTCTCGGACAGGGCCTTAATTCACCCCTCCACTTT. The chain couples TRBV27 to TRBJ1-6; 8 bases fit TRBD1. This CDR3 has 15 residues. Germline trimming cut 5 bases from V and 6 bases from J; bases unmatched to any gene: 6. Germline CDR1 reads MNHEY; CDR2 reads SMNVEV (reference sequence).

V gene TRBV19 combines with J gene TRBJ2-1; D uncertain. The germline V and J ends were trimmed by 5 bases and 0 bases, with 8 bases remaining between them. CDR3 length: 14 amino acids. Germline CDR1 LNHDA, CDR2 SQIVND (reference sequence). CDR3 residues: CASSFQFSYNEQFF. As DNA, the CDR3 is TGTGCCAGTAGTTTCCAGTTCTCCTACAATGAGCAGTTCTTC. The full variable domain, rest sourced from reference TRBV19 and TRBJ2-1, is DGGITQSPKYLFRKEGQNVTLSCEQNLNHDAMYWYRQDPGQGLRLIYYSQIVNDFQKGDIAEGYSVSREKKESFPLTVTSAQKNPTAFYLCASSFQFSYNEQFFGPGTRLTVL.

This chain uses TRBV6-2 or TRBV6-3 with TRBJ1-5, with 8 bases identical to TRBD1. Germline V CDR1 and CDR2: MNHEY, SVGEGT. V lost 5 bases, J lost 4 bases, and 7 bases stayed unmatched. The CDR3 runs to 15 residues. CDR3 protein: CASSLRTGLNQPQHF. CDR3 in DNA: TGTGCCAGCAGTCTCCGGACAGGGCTTAATCAGCCCCAGCATTTT.

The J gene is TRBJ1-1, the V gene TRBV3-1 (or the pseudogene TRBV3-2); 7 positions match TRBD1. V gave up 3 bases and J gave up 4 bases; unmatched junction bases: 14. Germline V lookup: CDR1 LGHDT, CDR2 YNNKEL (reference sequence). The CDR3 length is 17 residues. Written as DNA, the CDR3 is TGTGCCAGCAGCCATCAAACCCTGGGGCAGGGGGGCACTGAAGCTTTCTTT. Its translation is CASSHQTLGQGGTEAFF.

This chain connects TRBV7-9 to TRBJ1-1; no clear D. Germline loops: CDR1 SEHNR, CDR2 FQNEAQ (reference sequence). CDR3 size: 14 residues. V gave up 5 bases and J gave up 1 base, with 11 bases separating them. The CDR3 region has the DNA TGTGCCAGCAGCGCCAACACCGAGAACACTGAAGCTTTCTTT. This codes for CASSANTENTEAFF.

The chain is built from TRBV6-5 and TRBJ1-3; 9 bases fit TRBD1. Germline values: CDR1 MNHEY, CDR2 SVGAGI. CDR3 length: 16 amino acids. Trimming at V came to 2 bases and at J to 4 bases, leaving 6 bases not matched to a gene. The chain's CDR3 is CASSYGQGLGGNTIYF. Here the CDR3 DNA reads TGTGCCAGCAGTTACGGACAGGGGCTAGGAGGAAACACCATATATTTT.

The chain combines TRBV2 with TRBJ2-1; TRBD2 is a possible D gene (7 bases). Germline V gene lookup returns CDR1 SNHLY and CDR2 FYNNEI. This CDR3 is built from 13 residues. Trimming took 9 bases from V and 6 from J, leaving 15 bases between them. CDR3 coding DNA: TGTGCCAGAATGGGGGCTAGCGGCAATGAGCAGTTCTTC. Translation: CARMGASGNEQFF. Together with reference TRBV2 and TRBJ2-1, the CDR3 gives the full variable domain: EPEVTQTPSHQVTQMGQEVILRCVPISNHLYFYWYRQILGQKVEFLVSFYNNEISEKSEIFDDQFSVERPDGSNFTLKIRSTKLEDSAMYFCARMGASGNEQFFGPGTRLTVL.

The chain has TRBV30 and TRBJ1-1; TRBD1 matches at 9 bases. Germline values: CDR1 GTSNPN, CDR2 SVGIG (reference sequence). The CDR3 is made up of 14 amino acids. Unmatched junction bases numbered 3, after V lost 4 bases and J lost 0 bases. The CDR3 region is CAWNGQGMNTEAFF. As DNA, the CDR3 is TGTGCCTGGAACGGACAGGGGATGAACACTGAAGCTTTCTTT. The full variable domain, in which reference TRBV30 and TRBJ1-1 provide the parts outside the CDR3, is SQTIHQWPATLVQPVGSPLSLECTVEGTSNPNLYWYRQAAGRGLQLLFYSVGIGQISSEVPQNLSASRPQDRQFILSSKKLLLSDSGFYLCAWNGQGMNTEAFFGQGTRLTVV.